The following is a T cell receptor beta chain sequence with its context. The trim removed 0 bases at V and 2 bases at J, leaving 9 bases unmatched. CDR3 length equals 17 residues. The germline V gene encodes CDR1 SGHRS and CDR2 YFSETQ. The data were taken from a study of blood T cell repertoires in COVID-19. TCRdb keeps only in-frame clones here, not all; method: immunoSEQ multiplex PCR. The data contain fewer than 350,000 clones, less than 85% of them singletons. Material for sequencing was PBMCs or T cells enriched from blood (not recorded which). The V and J genes are TRBV5-1 and TRBJ1-2, with 8 bases that match TRBD1. The sequence was obtained from a woman aged 45 to 65 who had recovered from COVID-19. The CDR3, as DNA: TGCGCCAGCAGCTTGGCCGTGAGTCAGGGGGCGAACTATGGCTACACCTTC. It yields the protein CASSLAVSQGANYGYTF.